The 5 T cell receptor beta chains below all came from one sample that was sequenced in a study of blood T cell repertoires in COVID-19. Generated by immunoSEQ multiplex PCR, the TCRdb table keeps only in-frame clones and is missing some. The sample has 300,000 to 350,000 clones; around 90% are singletons. The sequenced sample was peripheral blood. Receptors were obtained from a woman aged 60-70 years with COVID-19, enrolled during active disease.

The V and J genes are TRBV21-1 and TRBJ1-5; whether TRBD1, the table's D call, matches the DNA was not checked. TRBV21-1 is described as a pseudogene. The CDR3 totals 15 residues. The CDR3 here is CASLLDRASNQPQHF. Here the CDR3 DNA reads TGTGCCAGCCTTTTGGACAGGGCGAGCAATCAGCCCCAGCATTTT.

This chain uses TRBV5-5 with TRBJ2-1; D possibly corresponds to TRBD2 (5 bases). V lost 0 bases and J lost 4, with 11 bases in between. CDR3 length: 15 residues. The germline gives CDR1 SGHKS, CDR2 YYEKEE (reference sequence). The CDR3 DNA sequence: TGTGCCAGCAGCTTGGCCTCTAGCAGATACAATGAGCAGTTCTTC. This gives the protein CASSLASSRYNEQFF.

The chain links TRBV7-9 to TRBJ1-2; D is uncertain. Germline lookup yields CDR1 SEHNR and CDR2 FQNEAQ (reference sequence). This CDR3 has 13 amino acids. Trimming pared 3 bases from V and 1 base from J, leaving 6 bases between. In nucleotides, the CDR3 is TGTGCCAGCAGCTTTAACAATAACTATGGCTACACCTTC. It codes for CASSFNNNYGYTF.

The chain has TRBV6-2 or TRBV6-3 and TRBJ1-1; 12 bases match TRBD1. Trimming took 5 bases from V and 1 from J; bases not matched to a gene: 8. This CDR3 is 17 amino acids long. From germline, CDR1 is MNHEY and CDR2 SVGEGT. The CDR3, as DNA: TGTGCCAGCAGTAACCGGGACAGGGGGCGGGGGAACACTGAAGCTTTCTTT. Protein product: CASSNRDRGRGNTEAFF.

The chain couples TRBV6-6 to TRBJ1-1, with a tentative D call TRBD1 (5 bases). The CDR3 runs 15 residues. Germline V CDR1 and CDR2: MNHNY, SVGAGI (reference sequence). V lost 2 bases and J 5 bases, leaving 15 bases between the germline ends. The CDR3 protein is CASSYPPGGGTEAFF. The CDR3 DNA sequence: TGTGCCAGCAGTTACCCCCCCGGGGGGGGAACTGAAGCTTTCTTT.